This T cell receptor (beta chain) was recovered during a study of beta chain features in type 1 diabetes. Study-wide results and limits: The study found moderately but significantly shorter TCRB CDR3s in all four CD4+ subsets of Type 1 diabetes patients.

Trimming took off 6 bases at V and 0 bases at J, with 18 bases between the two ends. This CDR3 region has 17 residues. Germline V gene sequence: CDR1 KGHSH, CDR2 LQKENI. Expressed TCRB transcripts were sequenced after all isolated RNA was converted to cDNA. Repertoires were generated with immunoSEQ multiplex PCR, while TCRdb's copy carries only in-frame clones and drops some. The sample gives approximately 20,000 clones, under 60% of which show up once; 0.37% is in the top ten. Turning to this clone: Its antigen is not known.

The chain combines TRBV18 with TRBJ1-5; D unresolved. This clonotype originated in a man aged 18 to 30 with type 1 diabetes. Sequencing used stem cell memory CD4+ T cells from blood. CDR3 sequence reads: CASSPDHYGYSNQPQHF. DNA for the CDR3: TGTGCCAGCTCGCCGGATCATTACGGGTATAGCAATCAGCCCCAGCATTTT.